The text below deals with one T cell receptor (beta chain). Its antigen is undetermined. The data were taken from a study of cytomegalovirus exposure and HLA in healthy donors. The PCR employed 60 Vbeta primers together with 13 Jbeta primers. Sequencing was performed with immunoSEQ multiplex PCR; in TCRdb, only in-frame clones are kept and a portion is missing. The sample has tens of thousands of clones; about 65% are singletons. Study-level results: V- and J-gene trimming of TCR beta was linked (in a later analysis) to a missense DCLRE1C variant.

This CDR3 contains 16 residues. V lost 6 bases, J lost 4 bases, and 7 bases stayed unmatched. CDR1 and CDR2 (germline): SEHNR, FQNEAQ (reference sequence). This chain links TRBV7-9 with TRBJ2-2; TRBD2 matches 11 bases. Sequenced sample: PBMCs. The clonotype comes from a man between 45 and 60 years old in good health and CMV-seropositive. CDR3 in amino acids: CASSLLAGVPTGELFF. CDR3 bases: TGTGCCAGCAGTCTACTAGCGGGAGTTCCCACCGGGGAGCTGTTTTTT.